Detailed here is one T cell receptor (beta chain). Its antigen is undetermined. The data are from a study of T-cell memory formation after mild COVID-19. General observations from the study: A second wave expanding day 15 to 37 was CD4+-biased; contracting clones were balanced.

TCRdb analysed the 5' RACE reads with MiXCR anew, one entry per CDR3 protein. The data hold roughly 89,000 distinct CDR3 sequences, with around 16% observed a single time. CDR1 is LNHDA, CDR2 SQIVND, per germline (reference sequence). Trimming took 5 bases from V and 4 from J, leaving 12 bases between them. There are 14 residues in the CDR3. The sequenced sample consisted of PBMCs or a T cell subset sorted from them (not recorded which). This sequence joins TRBV19 and TRBJ1-5; D possibly corresponds to TRBD1 (6 bases). The sequence derives from a young man who had mild COVID-19 (a few samples of this study predate the infection). Cell type and time point are not known. CDR3 sequence reads: CASSLGQKNQPQHF. The CDR3 DNA is TGTGCCAGTAGTCTCGGACAGAAAAATCAGCCCCAGCATTTT.